These 28 T cell receptor beta chains were sequenced from one sample in a study of blood T cell repertoires in COVID-19. TCRdb keeps only in-frame clones here, not all; method: immunoSEQ multiplex PCR. The table shows about 150,000 clones, with 78% occurring only once. Sequencing used peripheral blood. The origin of the receptors is a man at least 80 years old with acute or convalescent COVID-19.

The V gene is TRBV7-9, the J gene TRBJ1-6; a possible D gene is TRBD1 (6 bases). The CDR3 sequence is 15 residues long. Between the trimmed V and J ends, which lost 2 bases and 9 bases, there was a span of 14 bases. Germline V gives CDR1 SEHNR, CDR2 FQNEAQ (reference sequence). The CDR3 sequence is CASSLSGQGISPLHF. The CDR3, as DNA: TGTGCCAGCAGCTTATCGGGGCAGGGGATTTCACCCCTCCACTTT.

The genes are TRBV9 and TRBJ1-6; 10 nucleotides align to TRBD1. CDR3 length equals 15 residues. CDR1 and CDR2 from the germline V gene are SGDLS and YYNGEE. With V trimmed by 3 bases and J by 9 bases, 6 bases remained unmatched. The CDR3 region is CASSAPGQGGSPLHF. In DNA, the CDR3 is TGTGCCAGCAGCGCCCCCGGACAGGGGGGTTCACCCCTCCACTTT.

The V and J genes are TRBV2 and TRBJ1-5; 7 nucleotides line up with TRBD1. The germline V gene has CDR1 SNHLY and CDR2 FYNNEI. The CDR3 totals 12 residues. The V segment lost 9 bases and the J segment 4 bases; nucleotides outside the gene matches: 3. DNA of the CDR3: TGTGCCAGTAACAGGGGAAATCAGCCCCAGCATTTT. It translates to CASNRGNQPQHF.

This chain uses TRBV29-1 with TRBJ2-5, with TRBD1 matching over 8 bases. V gave up 6 bases and J gave up 2 bases; unmatched junction bases: 11. Germline lookup yields CDR1 SQVTM and CDR2 ANQGSEA. The CDR3 extends over 15 amino acids. As DNA, the CDR3 is TGCAGCGTCCCCTGGACAGGGTTGGGGCAAGAGACCCAGTACTTC. Protein product: CSVPWTGLGQETQYF.

V usage is TRBV19 and J usage is TRBJ1-2, with 9 nucleotides matching TRBD1. The CDR3 covers 16 residues. Germline CDR1 reads LNHDA; CDR2 reads SQIVND (reference sequence). V gave up 5 bases and J gave up 3 bases; unmatched junction bases: 10. CDR3 bases: TGTGCCAGTAGTGGCACCGGGACAGGGAGCTACTATGGCTACACCTTC. Its protein is CASSGTGTGSYYGYTF.

The CDR3 sequence: CASSLGEHGYTF. As DNA, the CDR3 is TGCGCCAGCAGCTTGGGGGAGCATGGCTACACCTTC. The gene calls are TRBV5-1 and TRBJ1-2, with D uncertain. Trimming took off 0 bases at V and 6 bases at J, with 6 bases between the two ends. The CDR3 contains 12 residues. The germline V gene has CDR1 SGHRS and CDR2 YFSETQ.

The chain has TRBV5-1 and TRBJ1-3; 9 bases fit TRBD1. The germline V gene has CDR1 SGHRS and CDR2 YFSETQ. The junction had 7 bases not matched to a gene; V was cut back by 3 bases and J by 0 bases. This CDR3 spans 17 amino acids. The CDR3 coding sequence is TGCGCCAGCAGCTCCGCGGGACAGGGAAGCTCTGGAAACACCATATATTTT. It specifies CASSSAGQGSSGNTIYF.

J is TRBJ2-3 and V is TRBV27, with TRBD1 identical over 8 bases. Germline-derived CDR1 and CDR2 are MNHEY and SMNVEV (reference sequence). The V gene end was trimmed by 1 base and the J gene end by 1 base; junction bases not matched to a gene: 10. The CDR3 runs to 18 residues. This CDR3 is CASSLFSQGARGTDTQYF. The CDR3 DNA reads as TGTGCCAGCAGTTTATTCTCCCAGGGGGCGCGGGGCACAGATACGCAGTATTTT.

For this clone: The sample contains more than one DNA sequence encoding this CDR3. The chain has TRBV5-1 and TRBJ1-2, with TRBD1 matching over 8 bases. V lost 3 bases, J lost 4 bases, and 2 bases stayed unmatched. CDR3 size: 13 residues. CDR1 is SGHRS, CDR2 YFSETQ, per germline. The CDR3 loop is CASSSDRGYGYTF. The CDR3 DNA is TGCGCCAGCAGCTCCGACAGGGGCTATGGCTACACCTTC. The full variable domain, completed using reference TRBV5-1 and TRBJ1-2, is KAGVTQTPRYLIKTRGQQVTLSCSPISGHRSVSWYQQTPGQGLQFLFEYFSETQRNKGNFPGRFSGRQFSNSRSEMNVSTLELGDSALYLCASSSDRGYGYTFGSGTRLTVV.

The rearrangement uses TRBV7-8 and TRBJ1-3, with 7 bases aligning to TRBD1. The length of the CDR3 is 16 residues. Trimming at V came to 1 base and at J to 0 bases, leaving 3 bases not matched to a gene. Germline V gene sequence: CDR1 SGHVS, CDR2 FQNEAQ. CDR3 nucleotide sequence: TGTGCCAGCAGCTTAGGACAGGGAGTCTCTGGAAACACCATATATTTT. It is translated as CASSLGQGVSGNTIYF.

The chain recombines TRBV3-1 (or the pseudogene TRBV3-2) with TRBJ1-5, with D maybe TRBD1 (5 bases). The ends were cut back, 4 bases at V and 6 bases at J, with 22 bases in the middle. The CDR3 spans 17 residues. CDR1 and CDR2 (germline): LGHDT, YNNKEL (reference sequence). The CDR3 region is CASSRGEGSARRQPQHF. The CDR3, as DNA: TGTGCCAGCAGCCGGGGGGAGGGATCCGCTCGGCGTCAGCCCCAGCATTTT.

The gene calls are TRBV5-5 and TRBJ1-5, with 7 bases that match TRBD1. Trimming at V came to 4 bases and at J to 3 bases, leaving 4 bases not matched to a gene. Germline-derived CDR1 and CDR2 are SGHKS and YYEKEE (reference sequence). CDR3 size: 14 residues. CDR3 loop: CASSPTGSNQPQHF. Here the CDR3 DNA reads TGTGCCAGCAGCCCGACAGGGTCCAATCAGCCCCAGCATTTT.

This rearrangement joins TRBV5-1 to TRBJ2-5; TRBD1 matches 10 bases. This CDR3 has 14 residues. Germline CDR1 reads SGHRS; CDR2 reads YFSETQ. After removal of 7 bases from V and 1 base from J, the junction contained 4 bases not matched to a gene. CDR3 sequence: CASYRDRGQETQYF. DNA for the CDR3: TGCGCCAGCTACCGGGACAGGGGCCAAGAGACCCAGTACTTC.

V and J are TRBV5-1 and TRBJ2-2; 9 bases line up with TRBD2. The CDR3 covers 19 residues. Germline V gives CDR1 SGHRS, CDR2 YFSETQ. Germline trimming cut 3 bases from V and 0 bases from J; bases unmatched to any gene: 12. CDR3 nucleotide sequence: TGCGCCAGCAGCTCGCTAGCGGGGTTACCTAGTGCGAACACCGGGGAGCTGTTTTTT. Its translation: CASSSLAGLPSANTGELFF.

The J gene is TRBJ1-5, the V gene TRBV29-1, with 7 nucleotides matching TRBD1. Trimming took 4 bases from V and 2 from J; bases not matched to a gene: 8. Germline values: CDR1 SQVTM, CDR2 ANQGSEA. CDR3 size: 15 residues. The CDR3 bases are TGCAGCGTTGCCCAGGGGGTGCTTGGCAATCAGCCCCAGCATTTT. Residues: CSVAQGVLGNQPQHF.

In DNA, the CDR3 is TGTGCCAGCAGTGTACTAGGGGGTGAAAAACTGTTTTTT. The encoded protein is CASSVLGGEKLFF. The chain joins TRBV2 to TRBJ1-4; a weak D match, TRBD1 (6 bases). Germline CDR1 SNHLY, CDR2 FYNNEI. The CDR3 has 13 residues. Trimming cost V 4 bases and J 7 bases, with 10 bases left between them.

The rearrangement links TRBV5-1 to TRBJ1-1; no clear D. The CDR3 is made up of 12 amino acids. V lost 0 bases, J lost 7 bases, and 7 bases lay in between. Germline-derived CDR1 and CDR2 are SGHRS and YFSETQ. CDR3 protein: CASSLDYGEAFF. The CDR3, as DNA: TGCGCCAGCAGCTTGGATTACGGTGAAGCTTTCTTT.

The chain links TRBV4-1 to TRBJ1-1, with 7 bases identical to TRBD1. The V gene's germline CDR1 is MGHRA and CDR2 YSYEKL. The trim removed 0 bases at V and 1 base at J, leaving 8 bases unmatched. CDR3 size: 17 residues. CDR3 coding DNA: TGCGCCAGCAGCCAAGACCGACAGGGTGCTCAGAACACTGAAGCTTTCTTT. This gives the protein CASSQDRQGAQNTEAFF.

This rearrangement joins TRBV11-2 to TRBJ2-5, with a weak D call TRBD1 (6 bases). The V and J ends lost 6 bases and 5 bases respectively, with 22 bases between them. Per the germline V gene, CDR1 is SGHAT and CDR2 is FQNNGV. The CDR3 is 16 residues long. The CDR3 protein is CASRGAQGASWETQYF. In nucleotides, the CDR3 is TGTGCCAGCAGGGGGGCCCAGGGAGCTAGCTGGGAGACCCAGTACTTC.

J is TRBJ1-1 and V is TRBV6-1; D is perhaps TRBD1 (5 bases). From germline, CDR1 is MNHNS and CDR2 SASEGT. Between the trimmed V and J ends, which lost 6 bases and 0 bases, there was a span of 17 bases. This CDR3 region has 16 residues. DNA of the CDR3: TGTGCCAGCAGAGAATACCCAGCAGGGATGAACACTGAAGCTTTCTTT. It specifies CASREYPAGMNTEAFF.

This clone has a single count. This rearrangement joins TRBV7-2 to TRBJ2-2; D is unresolved. The CDR3 consists of 15 residues. From germline, CDR1 is SGHTA and CDR2 FQGNSA. V gave up 3 bases and J gave up 5 bases, with 13 bases separating them. The CDR3 loop reads CASSLRLIGTGELFF. The DNA of the CDR3 is TGTGCCAGCAGCTTGAGACTGATCGGAACCGGGGAGCTGTTTTTT.

This chain links TRBV19 with TRBJ1-1, with TRBD1 as a possible D gene (6 bases). The germline gives CDR1 LNHDA, CDR2 SQIVND (reference sequence). V was trimmed by 5 bases and J by 5 bases, leaving 12 bases between them. The CDR3 has 13 amino acids. The CDR3 DNA reads as TGTGCCAGTAGTGCATCAGGGGTTACTGAAGCTTTCTTT. As protein: CASSASGVTEAFF.

This clone was recorded only once. The chain employs TRBV29-1 and TRBJ1-2, with a tentative D call TRBD1 (5 bases). The germline gives CDR1 SQVTM, CDR2 ANQGSEA. Trimming cost V 4 bases and J 5 bases, with 14 bases left between them. This CDR3 contains 13 residues. Here the CDR3 DNA reads TGCAGCGTTGGGGGCAAGCTCGGGTATGGCTACACCTTC. Its translation: CSVGGKLGYGYTF.

The chain has TRBV11-3 and TRBJ2-7; D not certain. V shed 7 bases and J shed 0 bases, with 10 bases lying between them. Germline values: CDR1 SGHNT, CDR2 YENEEA. The CDR3 totals 13 residues. CDR3 loop: CASTTKSSYEQYF. DNA for the CDR3: TGTGCCAGCACTACTAAAAGCTCCTACGAGCAGTACTTC.

The chain couples TRBV9 to TRBJ2-5; 7 bases match TRBD2. The CDR3 consists of 14 residues. The V gene's germline CDR1 is SGDLS and CDR2 YYNGEE. The trim removed 0 bases at V and 3 bases at J, leaving 2 bases unmatched. The CDR3 reads CASSVGGGEETQYF. The DNA for the CDR3 is TGTGCCAGCAGCGTAGGCGGGGGAGAAGAGACCCAGTACTTC.

CDR3 amino acids: CASSPTTGYNEQFF. DNA for the CDR3: TGTGCCAGCTCTCCAACCACAGGGTACAATGAGCAGTTCTTC. The V gene is TRBV18, the J gene TRBJ2-1; D is possibly TRBD1 (6 bases). Germline V gene data show CDR1 as KGHSH and CDR2 as LQKENI. This CDR3 is built from 14 residues. V lost 6 bases, J lost 4 bases, and 13 bases lay in between.

The V call is TRBV7-2, the J call TRBJ2-1; 8 nucleotides match TRBD1. The V gene's germline CDR1 is SGHTA and CDR2 FQGNSA. V gave up 1 base and J gave up 4 bases; unmatched junction bases: 3. CDR3 length: 15 residues. The CDR3 sequence is CASSLGGQGYNEQFF. The CDR3 nucleotides are TGTGCCAGCAGCTTAGGAGGACAGGGTTACAATGAGCAGTTCTTC. Filled out from reference TRBV7-2 and TRBJ2-1, the complete variable domain reads GAGVSQSPSNKVTEKGKDVELRCDPISGHTALYWYRQSLGQGLEFLIYFQGNSAPDKSGLPSDRFSAERTGGSVSTLTIQRTQQEDSAVYLCASSLGGQGYNEQFFGPGTRLTVL.

This clone was picked up a small number of times. The chain uses TRBV6-2 or TRBV6-3 and TRBJ1-2, with D uncertain. Trimming removed 5 bases at V and 5 bases at J, with 12 bases between. CDR1 and CDR2 from the germline V gene are MNHEY and SVGEGT. The CDR3 contains 13 residues. CDR3 coding DNA: TGTGCCAGCAGTCCCTGGGCACAGTATGGCTACACCTTC. Translated, it gives CASSPWAQYGYTF.